The 4 T cell receptor beta chains in this list originate from one sample, sequenced in a study of OX40 agonist ivuxolimab in advanced cancers. Produced via immunoSEQ multiplex PCR; TCRdb's table is partial and in-frame only. Of 45,000 to 65,000 clones detected, 87% appear once; the ten largest clones hold more than 1.5%. This specimen was CD4+ or CD8+ T cells sorted from blood, taken in a trial of the OX40 agonist ivuxolimab. These receptors all come from an adult with an advanced solid tumor such as melanoma, head and neck, liver or kidney cancer.

The chain is built from TRBV29-1 and TRBJ2-3; D is perhaps TRBD1 or TRBD2 (6 bases each). Germline-derived CDR1 and CDR2 are SQVTM and ANQGSEA. V lost 7 bases, J lost 3 bases, and 11 bases lay in between. This CDR3 has 12 residues. The CDR3, as DNA: TGCAGCGGAAGGAGGGGGACAGATACGCAGTATTTT. The encoded protein is CSGRRGTDTQYF.

This clone was observed once. The rearrangement joins TRBV6-5 to TRBJ2-3, with D hard to call. Germline V gene lookup returns CDR1 MNHEY and CDR2 SVGAGI. The CDR3 has 15 amino acids. V gave up 2 bases and J gave up 1 base, with 10 bases separating them. CDR3 bases: TGTGCCAGCAGTTACAATCCCCAGGGCACAGATACGCAGTATTTT. Translation gives CASSYNPQGTDTQYF.

This clone appeared once. J is TRBJ2-5 and V is TRBV5-4, with a weak D call TRBD1 (5 bases). Germline V gives CDR1 SGHNT, CDR2 YYREEE (reference sequence). The length of the CDR3 is 14 residues. The V end lost 2 bases, the J end lost 2 bases, and 10 bases lay between the germline ends. This chain's CDR3 is CASSFRQTQETQYF. The CDR3 coding sequence is TGTGCCAGCAGCTTTAGACAGACACAAGAGACCCAGTACTTC.

There are a few counts of this clone. The chain couples TRBV6-5 to TRBJ2-7, with D uncertain. The germline V and J ends were trimmed by 0 bases and 7 bases, with 16 bases remaining between them. Germline V gives CDR1 MNHEY, CDR2 SVGAGI. The CDR3 is 15 amino acids. In DNA form, the CDR3 reads TGTGCCAGCAGTTACTCGAAGGTAACAGCTGGGGAGCAGTACTTC. Its translation is CASSYSKVTAGEQYF.